This T cell receptor beta chain was captured by sequencing in a study of human T cells and chemical hapten exposure. V lost 3 bases, J lost 7 bases, and 5 bases stayed unmatched. This CDR3 comprises 15 residues. Germline V CDR1 and CDR2: SEHNR, FQNEAQ (reference sequence). Time point of the sample: patch test 1, 2 weeks after DPC sensitization. Regarding treatment: therapeutic diphenylcyclopropenone sensitization with weekly scalp DPC. Blood was collected ahead of every patch test applied. Each CDR3 protein is one row after TCRdb ran MiXCR on the RACE reads. This sample has 74,000 or so distinct CDR3 sequences, with 10% to 15% found just once. This clonotype came up many times.

Sequenced material: whole blood, taken in connection with sensitization to the hapten diphenylcyclopropenone (DPC). The TCR sequence derives from a woman between 55 and 75 years old with alopecia areata. Some clones in this sample may be carry-over from other donors' samples. The J gene is TRBJ1-4, the V gene TRBV7-9; 10 bases are a match to TRBD1. The CDR3 bases are TGTGCCAGCAGCTTCGACAGGGGGCAAGGTGAAAAACTGTTTTTT. This sequence encodes CASSFDRGQGEKLFF.